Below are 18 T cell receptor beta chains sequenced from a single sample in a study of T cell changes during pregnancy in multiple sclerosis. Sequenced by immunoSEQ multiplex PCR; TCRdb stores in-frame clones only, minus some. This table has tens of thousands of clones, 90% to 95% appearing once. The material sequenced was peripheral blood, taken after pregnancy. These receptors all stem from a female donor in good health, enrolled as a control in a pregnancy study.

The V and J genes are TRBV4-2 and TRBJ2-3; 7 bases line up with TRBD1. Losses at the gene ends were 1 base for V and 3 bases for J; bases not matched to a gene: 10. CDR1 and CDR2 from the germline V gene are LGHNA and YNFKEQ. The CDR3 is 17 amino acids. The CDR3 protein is CASSQGPNRGGTDTQYF. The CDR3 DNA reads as TGTGCCAGCAGCCAAGGCCCCAACAGGGGTGGAACAGATACGCAGTATTTT.

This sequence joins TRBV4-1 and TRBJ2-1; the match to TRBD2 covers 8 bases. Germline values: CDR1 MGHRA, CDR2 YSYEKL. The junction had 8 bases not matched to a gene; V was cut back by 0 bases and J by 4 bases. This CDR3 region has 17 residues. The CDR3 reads CASSQERVGGAYNEQFF. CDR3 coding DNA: TGCGCCAGCAGCCAAGAGAGGGTCGGGGGGGCGTACAATGAGCAGTTCTTC.

For the CDR3, the DNA is TGTGCCAGCAGTTACGGGCTTGACCAGCCCCAGCATTTT. Amino acids: CASSYGLDQPQHF. This chain joins TRBV6-6 and TRBJ1-5, with no clear D. This CDR3 spans 13 amino acids. Trimming removed 2 bases from V and 7 bases from J, with 9 bases in between. Germline assignment: CDR1 MNHNY and CDR2 SVGAGI (reference sequence).

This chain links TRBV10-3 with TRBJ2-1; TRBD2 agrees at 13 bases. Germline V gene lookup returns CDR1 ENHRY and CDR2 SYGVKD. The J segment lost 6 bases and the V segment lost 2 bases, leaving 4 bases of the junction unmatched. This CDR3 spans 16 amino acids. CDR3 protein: CAISEPRTSGGNEQFF. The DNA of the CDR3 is TGTGCCATCAGTGAGCCCAGGACTAGCGGGGGCAATGAGCAGTTCTTC.

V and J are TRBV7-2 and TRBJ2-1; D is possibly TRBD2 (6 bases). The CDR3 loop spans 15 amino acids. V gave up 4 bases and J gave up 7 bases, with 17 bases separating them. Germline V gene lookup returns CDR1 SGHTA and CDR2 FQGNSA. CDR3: CASSSPGGGINEQFF. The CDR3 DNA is TGTGCCAGCAGCTCTCCCGGCGGAGGGATTAATGAGCAGTTCTTC.

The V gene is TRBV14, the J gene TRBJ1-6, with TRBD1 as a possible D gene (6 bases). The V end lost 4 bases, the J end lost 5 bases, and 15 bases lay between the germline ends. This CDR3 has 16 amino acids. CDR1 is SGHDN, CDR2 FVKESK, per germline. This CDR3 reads CASSLAGAKDNSPLHF. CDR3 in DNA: TGTGCCAGCAGCCTCGCGGGGGCGAAGGATAATTCACCCCTCCACTTT.

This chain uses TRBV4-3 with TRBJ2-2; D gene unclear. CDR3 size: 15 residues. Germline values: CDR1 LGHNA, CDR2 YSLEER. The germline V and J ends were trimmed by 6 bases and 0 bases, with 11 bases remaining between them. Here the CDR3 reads CASRVTFANTGELFF. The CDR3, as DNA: TGCGCCAGCAGGGTAACTTTCGCGAACACCGGGGAGCTGTTTTTT.

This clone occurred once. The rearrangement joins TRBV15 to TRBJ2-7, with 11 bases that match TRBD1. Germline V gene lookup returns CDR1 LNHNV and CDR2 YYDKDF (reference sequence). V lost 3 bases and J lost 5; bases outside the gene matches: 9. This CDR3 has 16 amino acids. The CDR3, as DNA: TGTGCCACCAGCAGTGAAGGGCCGGGACAGGGGGACGAGCAGTACTTC. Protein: CATSSEGPGQGDEQYF.

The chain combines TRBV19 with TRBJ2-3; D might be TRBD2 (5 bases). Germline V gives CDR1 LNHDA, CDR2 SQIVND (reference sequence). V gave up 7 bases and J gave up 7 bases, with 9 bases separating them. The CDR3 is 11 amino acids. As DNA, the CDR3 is TGTGCCAGTATACGGGGTAATACGCAGTATTTT. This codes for CASIRGNTQYF.

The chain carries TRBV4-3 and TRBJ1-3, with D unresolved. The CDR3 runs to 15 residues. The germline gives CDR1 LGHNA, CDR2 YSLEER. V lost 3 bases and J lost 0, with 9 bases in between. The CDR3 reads CASSQGSRSGNTIYF. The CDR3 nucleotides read TGCGCCAGCAGCCAGGGCAGCCGCTCTGGAAACACCATATATTTT.

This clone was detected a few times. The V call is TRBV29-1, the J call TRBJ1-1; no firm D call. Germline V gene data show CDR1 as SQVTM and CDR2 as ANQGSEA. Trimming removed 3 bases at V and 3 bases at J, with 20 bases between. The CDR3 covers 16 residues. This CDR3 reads CSVEGRPSIKDTEAFF. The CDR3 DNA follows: TGCAGCGTTGAGGGCAGGCCATCCATAAAGGACACTGAAGCTTTCTTT. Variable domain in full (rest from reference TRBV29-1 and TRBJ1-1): SAVISQKPSRDICQRGTSLTIQCQVDSQVTMMFWYRQQPGQSLTLIATANQGSEATYESGFVIDKFPISRPNLTFSTLTVSNMSPEDSSIYLCSVEGRPSIKDTEAFFGQGTRLTVV.

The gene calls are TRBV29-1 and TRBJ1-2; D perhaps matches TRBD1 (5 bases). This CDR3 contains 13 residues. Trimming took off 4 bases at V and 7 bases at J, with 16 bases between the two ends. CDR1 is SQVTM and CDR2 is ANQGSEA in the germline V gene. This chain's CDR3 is CSVVRQGTSGYTF. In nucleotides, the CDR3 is TGCAGCGTTGTTCGGCAGGGCACTTCTGGCTACACCTTC.

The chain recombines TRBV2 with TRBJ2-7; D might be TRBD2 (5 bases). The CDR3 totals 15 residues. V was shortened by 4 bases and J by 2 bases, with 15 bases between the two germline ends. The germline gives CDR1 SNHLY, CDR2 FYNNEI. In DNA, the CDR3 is TGTGCCAGCAGTGGGAGGCCAGAGGCACCCTACGAGCAGTACTTC. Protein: CASSGRPEAPYEQYF.

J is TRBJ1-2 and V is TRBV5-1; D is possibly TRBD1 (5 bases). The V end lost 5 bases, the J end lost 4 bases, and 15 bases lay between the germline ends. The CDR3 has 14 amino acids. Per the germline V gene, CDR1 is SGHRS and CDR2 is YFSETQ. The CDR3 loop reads CASRLSREGYGYTF. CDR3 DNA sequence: TGCGCCAGCAGACTTTCCAGGGAGGGCTATGGCTACACCTTC.

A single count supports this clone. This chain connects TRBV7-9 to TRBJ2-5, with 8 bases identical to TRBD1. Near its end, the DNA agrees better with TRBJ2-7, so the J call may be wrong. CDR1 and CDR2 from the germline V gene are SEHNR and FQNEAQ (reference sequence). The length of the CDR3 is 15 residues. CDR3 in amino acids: CASSLGTGLGHEQYF. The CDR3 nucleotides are TGTGCCAGCAGCCTAGGGACAGGCCTCGGTCACGAGCAGTACTTC.

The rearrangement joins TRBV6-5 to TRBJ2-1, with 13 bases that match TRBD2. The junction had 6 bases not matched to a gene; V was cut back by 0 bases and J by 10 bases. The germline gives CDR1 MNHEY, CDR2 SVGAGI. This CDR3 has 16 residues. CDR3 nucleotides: TGTGCCAGCAGTTACTCGCGTCGACTAGCGGGGGGCGAGCAGTTCTTC. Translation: CASSYSRRLAGGEQFF.

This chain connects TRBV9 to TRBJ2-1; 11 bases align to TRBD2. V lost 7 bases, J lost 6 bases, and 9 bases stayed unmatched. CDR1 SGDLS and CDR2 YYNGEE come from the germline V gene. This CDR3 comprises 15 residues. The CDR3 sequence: CASGTSGVPGNEQFF. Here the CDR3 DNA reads TGTGCCAGCGGGACTAGCGGAGTCCCTGGCAATGAGCAGTTCTTC.

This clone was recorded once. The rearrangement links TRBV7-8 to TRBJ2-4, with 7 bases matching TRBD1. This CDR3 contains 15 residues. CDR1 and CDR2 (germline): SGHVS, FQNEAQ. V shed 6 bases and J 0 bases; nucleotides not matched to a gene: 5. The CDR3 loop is CASSRDRVAKNIQYF. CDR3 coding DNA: TGTGCCAGCAGTCGCGACAGGGTAGCCAAAAACATTCAGTACTTC.